This T cell receptor (beta chain) derives from a study of spatial heterogeneity in lung cancer. Every molecule of TCR cDNA had its own unique molecular identifier. TCRdb re-called the 5' RACE reads with MiXCR, one entry per CDR3 protein. The sample lists roughly 48,000 distinct CDR3 sequences, less than 6% occurring once. This clonotype occurred many times. Time point indicated: sample taken at primary tumor resection. Sequencing covered unsorted whole RNA taken from tumor, nontumor lung or frozen PBMC. The CDR3 runs to 13 residues. The germline V and J ends were trimmed by 6 bases and 8 bases, with 15 bases remaining between them. Looked up from germline, CDR1 is MNHEY and CDR2 is SVGEGT.

The sequenced sample was PBMCs, obtained at surgery. V and J are TRBV6-2 or TRBV6-3 and TRBJ2-3, with D unclear. The receptor comes from a male donor with early-stage non-small cell lung cancer. CDR3 protein: CASRPTGFATQYF. DNA of the CDR3: TGTGCCAGCAGACCCACTGGATTCGCTACGCAGTATTTT.